These 22 T cell receptor beta chains were sequenced from one sample in a study of shared clonotypes between healthy human individuals. This table comes from immunoSEQ multiplex PCR, and its TCRdb copy is limited to in-frame clones, with some not included. Of about 600,000 clones listed, around 97% were seen once; the top ten hold less than 0.065%. The material sequenced was naive CD4+ T cells sorted from blood. Subset meaning: CD45RA+ positively selected. These receptors all come from a woman in her 30s in good health.

The genes are TRBV5-1 and TRBJ1-2; possibly TRBD1 for D (5 bases). The CDR3 runs 13 residues. V lost 6 bases and J lost 6, with 15 bases in between. Germline V gives CDR1 SGHRS, CDR2 YFSETQ. The CDR3 DNA reads TGCGCCAGCACCCCGGCAGGGTGGCATGGCTACACCTTC. It is translated as CASTPAGWHGYTF.

The chain carries TRBV28 and TRBJ2-1; D might be TRBD2 (6 bases). Trimming shortened V by 8 bases and J by 0 bases, and 11 bases separated the two germline ends. The CDR3 runs 14 residues. CDR1 and CDR2 (germline): MDHEN, SYDVKM. CDR3 in DNA: TGTGCCAGCGGCCGGGACTTCTCCTACAATGAGCAGTTCTTC. The encoded protein is CASGRDFSYNEQFF.

The chain links TRBV28 to TRBJ1-2; D call uncertain. The CDR3 spans 16 residues. Trimming stripped 5 bases from V and 0 bases from J, with 16 bases between. CDR1 and CDR2 from the germline V gene are MDHEN and SYDVKM. The DNA for the CDR3 is TGTGCCAGCAGTGCCCCTACCCAGAGGGCTAACTATGGCTACACCTTC. This gives the protein CASSAPTQRANYGYTF.

The chain links TRBV19 to TRBJ2-1; tentative D call: TRBD1 (6 bases). Germline CDR1 and CDR2: LNHDA and SQIVND (reference sequence). The CDR3 spans 13 residues. Between the trimmed V and J ends, which lost 9 bases and 11 bases, there was a span of 20 bases. CDR3 residues: CASWGHPYVKQFF. CDR3 coding DNA: TGTGCCAGCTGGGGACACCCCTACGTCAAGCAGTTCTTC.

This chain uses TRBV28 with TRBJ2-7, with 12 bases aligning to TRBD2. CDR3 size: 15 residues. Per the germline V gene, CDR1 is MDHEN and CDR2 is SYDVKM. Trimming at V came to 4 bases and at J to 5 bases, leaving 6 bases not matched to a gene. CDR3 in DNA: TGTGCCAGCAGTTCGACTAGCGGGGGCGGCCACGAGCAGTACTTC. It codes for CASSSTSGGGHEQYF.

This rearrangement joins TRBV5-4 to TRBJ1-1, with D uncertain. V lost 0 bases, J lost 1 base, and 16 bases lay in between. The CDR3 is made up of 17 amino acids. Germline lookup yields CDR1 SGHNT and CDR2 YYREEE (reference sequence). CDR3 nucleotides: TGTGCCAGCAGCTTGGCGGCAGGCGGACCTAAGAACACTGAAGCTTTCTTT. It is translated as CASSLAAGGPKNTEAFF.

The chain links TRBV2 to TRBJ2-2; 7 bases fit TRBD1. V lost 6 bases to trimming and J lost 0 bases; unmatched junction nucleotides: 4. Germline V CDR1 and CDR2: SNHLY, FYNNEI. The CDR3 totals 15 residues. The CDR3 loop is CASRPGTANTGELFF. The CDR3 DNA is TGTGCCAGCAGGCCCGGGACAGCGAACACCGGGGAGCTGTTTTTT.

As for this clone: Other DNA sequences in this specimen translate into the identical CDR3. The rearrangement joins TRBV5-1 to TRBJ2-5, with 8 bases matching TRBD2. This CDR3 contains 14 residues. The V gene end was trimmed by 1 base and the J gene end by 2 bases; junction bases not matched to a gene: 1. Germline values: CDR1 SGHRS, CDR2 YFSETQ. This chain's CDR3 is CASSLSGGQETQYF. The CDR3 bases are TGCGCCAGCAGCTTGTCGGGAGGGCAAGAGACCCAGTACTTC.

CDR3 coding DNA: TGTGCCAGCAGCTTAGGTAGCGGGAGGGACACAGATACGCAGTATTTT. It is translated as CASSLGSGRDTDTQYF. The V and J genes are TRBV7-9 and TRBJ2-3; 11 positions match TRBD2. Unmatched junction bases numbered 2, after V lost 1 base and J lost 2 bases. Germline loops: CDR1 SEHNR, CDR2 FQNEAQ (reference sequence). The CDR3 consists of 16 residues.

V is TRBV9 and J is TRBJ2-7; TRBD2 matches 11 bases. Per the germline V gene, CDR1 is SGDLS and CDR2 is YYNGEE. With 0 bases clipped from V and 4 bases from J, the junction kept 3 bases outside the gene matches. CDR3 length: 15 residues. The CDR3 DNA sequence: TGTGCCAGCAGCGTAGCCGGGACTAGCGGATACGAGCAGTACTTC. It codes for CASSVAGTSGYEQYF.

This CDR3 is CASSSGLASINEQFF. CDR3 DNA: TGTGCCAGCAGCTCCGGACTAGCGAGTATCAATGAGCAGTTCTTC. This chain links TRBV9 with TRBJ2-1; 9 positions match TRBD2. The CDR3 covers 15 residues. The germline CDR1 and CDR2 sequences are SGDLS and YYNGEE. Trimming at V came to 4 bases and at J to 6 bases, leaving 8 bases not matched to a gene.

The V and J genes are TRBV28 and TRBJ1-5; 10 bases line up with TRBD1. The CDR3 extends over 13 amino acids. V trimming: 6 bases; J trimming: 6 bases; junction bases outside the gene matches: 2. Germline V gives CDR1 MDHEN, CDR2 SYDVKM. The CDR3 loop is CASRRQGAQPQHF. In DNA, the CDR3 is TGTGCCAGCAGGAGACAGGGGGCTCAGCCCCAGCATTTT.

V gene TRBV5-6 combines with J gene TRBJ1-1; D perhaps matches TRBD1 (5 bases). In germline, CDR1 is SGHDT, CDR2 YYEEEE. Trimming stripped 4 bases from V and 2 bases from J, with 12 bases between. The CDR3 totals 14 residues. Here the CDR3 DNA reads TGTGCCAGCAGCCACCGGGACGGTAACACTGAAGCTTTCTTT. Translating it yields CASSHRDGNTEAFF.

J is TRBJ2-7 and V is TRBV10-3, with a tentative D call TRBD2 (5 bases). V lost 1 base and J 5 bases, leaving 12 bases between the germline ends. The CDR3 is made up of 14 amino acids. Germline V gene data show CDR1 as ENHRY and CDR2 as SYGVKD. The DNA of the CDR3 is TGTGCCATCAGTGAGTTCGCCCAGAGGGACGAGCAGTACTTC. It translates to CAISEFAQRDEQYF.

The chain employs TRBV2 and TRBJ1-1; D is unclear. The CDR3 has 11 residues. Germline values: CDR1 SNHLY, CDR2 FYNNEI. V lost 7 bases to trimming and J lost 13 bases, with 16 bases between them. The CDR3 bases are TGTGCCAGCACCCGAGAAGGGTACGGTTTCTTT. It specifies CASTREGYGFF.

V usage is TRBV6-1 and J usage is TRBJ1-1, with D hard to call. Germline-derived CDR1 and CDR2 are MNHNS and SASEGT. V lost 8 bases and J lost 2, with 15 bases in between. The CDR3 contains 14 residues. As DNA, the CDR3 is TGTGCCAGCTGTACAATCCCATTTAACACTGAAGCTTTCTTT. It is translated as CASCTIPFNTEAFF.

This sequence joins TRBV7-8 and TRBJ2-7, with 9 bases fitting TRBD1. Germline values: CDR1 SGHVS, CDR2 FQNEAQ. The ends lost 5 bases at V and 4 bases at J; junction bases unmatched: 9. CDR3 length equals 15 residues. The CDR3 bases are TGTGCCAGCAGCATCCCGGGACAGGGTTTGTACGAGCAGTACTTC. Its translation: CASSIPGQGLYEQYF.

The genes are TRBV7-9 and TRBJ2-7; unclear D gene. The germline gives CDR1 SEHNR, CDR2 FQNEAQ (reference sequence). The CDR3 runs to 13 residues. Trimming left V 1 base short and J 8 bases short, with 12 bases between. As DNA, the CDR3 is TGTGCCAGCAGCTTAGATCGCGGAAGGAAGCAGTACTTC. Translation: CASSLDRGRKQYF.

V is TRBV4-1 and J is TRBJ1-2; 7 positions agree with TRBD1. Germline V gives CDR1 MGHRA, CDR2 YSYEKL. CDR3 length: 15 amino acids. The ends lost 3 bases at V and 7 bases at J; junction bases unmatched: 11. The CDR3 is CASSHTGVRERGYTF. The CDR3 nucleotides are TGCGCCAGCAGCCACACAGGGGTTCGTGAGCGTGGCTACACCTTC.

V is TRBV5-1 and J is TRBJ2-5, with 11 positions matching TRBD1. The V gene end was trimmed by 0 bases and the J gene end by 4 bases; junction bases not matched to a gene: 2. Germline CDR1 reads SGHRS; CDR2 reads YFSETQ. This CDR3 has 15 residues. CDR3 region: CASSLEDRGRETQYF. CDR3 bases: TGCGCCAGCAGCTTGGAGGACAGGGGGCGAGAGACCCAGTACTTC. Combining the CDR3 with reference TRBV5-1 and TRBJ2-5 gives the whole variable domain KAGVTQTPRYLIKTRGQQVTLSCSPISGHRSVSWYQQTPGQGLQFLFEYFSETQRNKGNFPGRFSGRQFSNSRSEMNVSTLELGDSALYLCASSLEDRGRETQYFGPGTRLLVL.

The rearrangement uses TRBV2 and TRBJ2-2, with TRBD2 as a possible D gene (5 bases). Trimming left V 4 bases short and J 0 bases short, with 9 bases between. Germline CDR1 and CDR2: SNHLY and FYNNEI. The CDR3 sequence is 15 residues long. The CDR3 bases are TGTGCCAGCAGTGCCTTAGCGTCGAACACCGGGGAGCTGTTTTTT. This translates into CASSALASNTGELFF.

The rearrangement uses TRBV19 and TRBJ2-3; 14 bases are a match to TRBD2. The V gene end was trimmed by 6 bases and the J gene end by 3 bases; junction bases not matched to a gene: 8. The CDR3 loop spans 17 amino acids. Germline V lookup: CDR1 LNHDA, CDR2 SQIVND (reference sequence). CDR3 sequence reads: CASSNLTSGRVTDTQYF. CDR3 bases: TGTGCCAGTAGCAACCTGACTAGCGGGAGGGTAACAGATACGCAGTATTTT.